Presented here are 11 T cell receptor beta chains from one specimen sequenced in a study of PD-L1 blockade in urothelial cancer. The protocol was immunoSEQ multiplex PCR, while the TCRdb copy is restricted to in-frame clones and leaves out a portion. The table lists some 84,000 clones, roughly nine tenths of them singletons. The sample here was PBMCs, taken around atezolizumab (anti-PD-L1) treatment. Receptors originate from an older woman with urothelial cancer.

The V call is TRBV5-4, the J call TRBJ1-2; 9 bases agree with TRBD1. Unmatched junction bases numbered 13, after V lost 2 bases and J lost 5 bases. The CDR3 sequence is 17 residues long. Germline V gives CDR1 SGHNT, CDR2 YYREEE (reference sequence). The CDR3 loop is CASSFVGFRDREYGYTF. Written as DNA, the CDR3 is TGTGCCAGCAGCTTTGTGGGATTTCGGGACAGGGAGTATGGCTACACCTTC.

The CDR3: CASCRGGGDHNEQFF. CDR3 bases: TGCGCCAGCTGCCGGGGCGGGGGGGACCACAATGAGCAGTTCTTC. J is TRBJ2-1 and V is TRBV5-1; 9 bases align to TRBD2. Germline CDR1 reads SGHRS; CDR2 reads YFSETQ. The V gene end was trimmed by 7 bases and the J gene end by 5 bases; junction bases not matched to a gene: 10. The CDR3 runs to 15 residues.

The V call is TRBV7-2, the J call TRBJ2-1; a weak D match, TRBD1 (5 bases). Deletions cut 5 bases from V and 0 bases from J, with 14 bases between. In germline, CDR1 is SGHTA, CDR2 FQGNSA. This CDR3 spans 16 amino acids. The CDR3 region has the DNA TGTGCCAGCAGCAAACTTCAGGGTAACTCCTACAATGAGCAGTTCTTC. Protein product: CASSKLQGNSYNEQFF.

The rearrangement uses TRBV4-1 and TRBJ1-1; 7 nucleotides align to TRBD1. This CDR3 has 17 amino acids. After removal of 3 bases from V and 1 base from J, the junction contained 11 bases not matched to a gene. In germline, CDR1 is MGHRA, CDR2 YSYEKL. CDR3 amino acids: CASSQAGTAYPNTEAFF. CDR3 in DNA: TGCGCCAGCAGCCAGGCCGGGACAGCTTACCCGAACACTGAAGCTTTCTTT.

This clone came up once. The chain uses TRBV5-6 and TRBJ2-3; a possible D gene is TRBD2 (6 bases). Germline V lookup: CDR1 SGHDT, CDR2 YYEEEE. The V end lost 4 bases, the J end lost 6 bases, and 12 bases lay between the germline ends. The CDR3 has 13 amino acids. The CDR3 loop is CASSLSRGDTQYF. CDR3 bases: TGTGCCAGCAGCCTAAGTCGGGGGGATACGCAGTATTTT.

The chain is built from TRBV2 and TRBJ2-7, with 7 bases identical to TRBD2. Germline V CDR1 and CDR2: SNHLY, FYNNEI. J lost 0 bases, V lost 10 bases, and 6 bases had no gene match. The CDR3 has 13 amino acids. The DNA for the CDR3 is TGTGCCATCAAAGCGGGGAGCTCCTACGAGCAGTACTTC. Translating gives CAIKAGSSYEQYF.

This clone was seen just once. The J gene is TRBJ2-3, the V gene TRBV18; 9 bases fit TRBD2. Germline-derived CDR1 and CDR2 are KGHSH and LQKENI. The junction had 10 bases not matched to a gene; V was cut back by 10 bases and J by 2 bases. This CDR3 contains 15 residues. In nucleotides, the CDR3 is TGTGCCACCAATGCGGGCGGGGGGGCCACAGATACGCAGTATTTT. Residues: CATNAGGGATDTQYF.

This chain uses TRBV7-8 with TRBJ2-3, with D possibly TRBD1 on 6 matching bases. V gave up 0 bases and J gave up 2 bases, with 15 bases separating them. Germline assignment: CDR1 SGHVS and CDR2 FQNEAQ. The CDR3 totals 17 residues. The CDR3 reads CASSLALGQQSTDTQYF. CDR3 in DNA: TGTGCCAGCAGCTTAGCGCTTGGACAGCAATCCACAGATACGCAGTATTTT.

The rearrangement uses TRBV5-1 and TRBJ1-1; 7 bases are shared with TRBD1. The germline CDR1 and CDR2 sequences are SGHRS and YFSETQ. The CDR3 has 15 residues. V dropped 3 bases and J dropped 8; count of bases not matched to a gene: 13. The chain's CDR3 is CASSSNRGRAREAFF. In DNA, the CDR3 is TGCGCCAGCAGCTCGAACAGGGGACGAGCACGAGAAGCTTTCTTT.

In DNA form, the CDR3 reads TGCGCCAGCAGCTTGGGAGACACTGAAGCTTTCTTT. Translating it yields CASSLGDTEAFF. V gene TRBV5-1 combines with J gene TRBJ1-1, with D hard to call. Trimming cost V 0 bases and J 3 bases, with 3 bases left between them. CDR3 length equals 12 residues. The germline V gene has CDR1 SGHRS and CDR2 YFSETQ.

This CDR3 is CASSRVVEETQYF. The CDR3 bases are TGTGCCAGCAGCCGCGTTGTAGAAGAGACCCAGTACTTC. The rearrangement joins TRBV7-2 to TRBJ2-5; D ambiguous. CDR1 is SGHTA and CDR2 is FQGNSA in the germline V gene. Trimming took 5 bases from V and 3 from J, leaving 10 bases between them. The CDR3 is 13 residues long. Full variable domain (rest looked up from reference TRBV7-2 and TRBJ2-5): GAGVSQSPSNKVTEKGKDVELRCDPISGHTALYWYRQSLGQGLEFLIYFQGNSAPDKSGLPSDRFSAERTGGSVSTLTIQRTQQEDSAVYLCASSRVVEETQYFGPGTRLLVL.